The 2 T cell receptor beta chains below come from one sample, sequenced in a study of blood T cell repertoires in COVID-19. Clones were sequenced by immunoSEQ multiplex PCR, and TCRdb holds only the in-frame ones, with some missing. Among 27,000 or so clones listed, approximately 82% were seen once. Sequencing was performed on peripheral blood. These receptors originate from a man between 65 and 80 years old with acute or convalescent COVID-19.

The chain joins TRBV4-2 to TRBJ1-1; possible D gene TRBD1, 5 bases. The V end lost 2 bases, the J end lost 5 bases, and 6 bases lay between the germline ends. The CDR3 is made up of 12 amino acids. CDR1 and CDR2 (germline): LGHNA, YNFKEQ. Written as DNA, the CDR3 is TGTGCCAGCAGCCAAAGGGGAACTGAAGCTTTCTTT. It translates to CASSQRGTEAFF.

This clone was seen just once. DNA of the CDR3: TGTGCCAGCAGTTACTCACAGGGAAGGAACTACGAGCAGTACTTC. Amino acids: CASSYSQGRNYEQYF. The chain joins TRBV6-5 to TRBJ2-7; tentatively, D is TRBD1 (6 bases). V lost 0 bases and J lost 3, with 12 bases in between. This CDR3 has 15 residues. CDR1 and CDR2 from the germline V gene are MNHEY and SVGAGI.